These 13 T cell receptor beta chains were all obtained from the same sample, sequenced in a study of molecular identifiers for immune sequencing clone quantification. MiXCR was run by TCRdb on the PCR reads, yielding one entry per CDR3 protein. Here the sample spans roughly 630,000 distinct CDR3 sequences, about 25% being singletons. Sequencing was performed on naive CD8+ T cells from blood, with Jurkat cell RNA spiked in. Subset described: FACS-sorted CD8+CD4-CCR7+CD45RA+ naive T cells. The receptors stem from a human donor in good health. Some libraries in this study had Jurkat cell RNA spiked in.

As regards this clonotype: Likely a read error: the CDR3 ends without its conserved phenylalanine or tryptophan. CDR3 sequence: CASSLYLITEAFL. Written as DNA, the CDR3 is TGTGCCAGCAGCTTGTACCTGATCACTGAAGCTTTCTTA. This chain joins TRBV5-5 and TRBJ1-1; D is ambiguous. The CDR3 is 13 amino acids. Looked up from germline, CDR1 is SGHKS and CDR2 is YYEKEE (reference sequence). V lost 1 base and J 4 bases, leaving 8 bases between the germline ends.

The chain has TRBV12-3 or TRBV12-4 and TRBJ2-1; unclear D gene. CDR3 length equals 14 residues. V was clipped by 2 bases and J by 0 bases, with 5 bases between them. The CDR3, as DNA: TGTGCCAGCAGTTTAATCCCCTCCTACAATGAGCAGTTCTTC. Protein product: CASSLIPSYNEQFF.

This clonotype was detected ten times or more. This chain links TRBV7-9 with TRBJ1-1; D ambiguous. V was shortened by 6 bases and J by 0 bases, with 5 bases between the two germline ends. CDR1 and CDR2 (germline): SEHNR, FQNEAQ (reference sequence). The CDR3 consists of 12 residues. In DNA, the CDR3 is TGTGCCAGCAGGGAGATGAACACTGAAGCTTTCTTT. Residues: CASREMNTEAFF.

This clonotype has at least ten counts. The V and J genes are TRBV9 and TRBJ2-3, with D hard to call. CDR3 size: 12 residues. V shed 3 bases and J shed 4 bases, with 6 bases lying between them. Germline CDR1 reads SGDLS; CDR2 reads YYNGEE. CDR3 protein: CASSGDSDTQYF. The CDR3 DNA reads as TGTGCCAGCAGCGGAGACTCAGATACGCAGTATTTT.

This clonotype turned up a few times. The gene calls are TRBV7-8 and TRBJ1-1; no reliable D call. Germline assignment: CDR1 SGHVS and CDR2 FQNEAQ. The CDR3 runs to 12 residues. Between the trimmed V and J ends, which lost 2 bases and 4 bases, there was a span of 5 bases. CDR3 sequence reads: CASSLYFTEAFF. The CDR3 DNA sequence: TGTGCCAGCAGCTTATATTTCACTGAAGCTTTCTTT.

A word on this clonotype: This may stem from a read error, because a much larger clone lies one nucleotide away. This chain uses TRBV24-1 with TRBJ2-2; D might be TRBD2 (5 bases). Germline-derived CDR1 and CDR2 are KGHDR and SFDVKD. CDR3 length: 13 amino acids. The CDR3 region has the DNA TGTACCACCAGTCGGGAAGGGACCGGGGAGCTGTTTTTT. This gives the protein CTTSREGTGELFF.

Worth noting for this clonotype: One junction end disagrees with the germline gene, perhaps due to a read error. The genes are TRBV11-3 and TRBJ1-1; unclear D gene. Germline CDR1 and CDR2: SGHNT and YENEEA. The CDR3 loop spans 15 amino acids. CDR3 residues: CASRNIGGRNTKAFF. CDR3 bases: TGTGCCAGCAGGAACATCGGTGGGAGGAACACTAAAGCTTTCTTT.

The chain couples TRBV30 to TRBJ2-7, with D perhaps assigned TRBD1 or TRBD2 (5 bases each). With 2 bases removed from V and 7 bases from J, the gap between germline ends came to 15 bases. The CDR3 spans 13 residues. The germline V gene has CDR1 GTSNPN and CDR2 SVGIG (reference sequence). The CDR3 here is CAWSFEGLWEQYF. The CDR3 nucleotides are TGTGCCTGGAGTTTCGAGGGGCTGTGGGAGCAGTACTTC.

At least ten counts were recorded for this clonotype. The chain couples TRBV29-1 to TRBJ2-6; TRBD1 matches 7 bases. The CDR3 consists of 15 residues. The V gene's germline CDR1 is SQVTM and CDR2 ANQGSEA. Trimming cost V 5 bases and J 0 bases; bases outside gene matches: 4. The CDR3 spells CSVWQGDSGANVLTF. For the CDR3, the DNA is TGCAGCGTTTGGCAGGGGGACTCTGGGGCCAACGTCCTGACTTTC.

There are many counts of this clonotype. The chain employs TRBV7-9 and TRBJ1-1; the D gene is possibly TRBD1 (5 bases). Germline V gene sequence: CDR1 SEHNR, CDR2 FQNEAQ (reference sequence). Trimming took off 3 bases at V and 2 bases at J, with 13 bases between the two ends. This CDR3 is 15 amino acids long. The CDR3 nucleotides are TGTGCCAGCAGCTTGGCCACAGGACACAACACTGAAGCTTTCTTT. Translated, it gives CASSLATGHNTEAFF.

A remark on this clonotype: No conserved phenylalanine or tryptophan is present at the end of the CDR3, so a read error is the likely explanation. The V call is TRBV5-4, the J call TRBJ1-1; TRBD1 might be the D (5 bases). Per the germline V gene, CDR1 is SGHNT and CDR2 is YYREEE (reference sequence). CDR3 length: 12 residues. V dropped 4 bases and J dropped 3 bases, with 7 bases sitting between them. The CDR3 sequence: CASSRQYTEAFS. Written as DNA, the CDR3 is TGTGCCAGCAGCCGACAGTACACTGAAGCTTTCTCT.

This clonotype was counted many times. The genes are TRBV27 and TRBJ2-3; the match to TRBD2 covers 10 bases. The ends lost 6 bases at V and 2 bases at J; junction bases unmatched: 5. Germline CDR1 MNHEY, CDR2 SMNVEV (reference sequence). The CDR3 is 15 amino acids. Here the CDR3 reads CASSPLAGATDTQYF. In DNA, the CDR3 is TGTGCCAGCAGCCCTCTAGCGGGGGCCACAGATACGCAGTATTTT.

The chain couples TRBV27 to TRBJ1-5; D remains unclear. CDR1 and CDR2 (germline): MNHEY, SMNVEV (reference sequence). The CDR3 consists of 15 residues. Trimming left V 1 base short and J 0 bases short, with 7 bases between. The CDR3 spells CASSLFGYSNQPQHF. The CDR3 bases are TGTGCCAGCAGTTTATTTGGGTATAGCAATCAGCCCCAGCATTTT.